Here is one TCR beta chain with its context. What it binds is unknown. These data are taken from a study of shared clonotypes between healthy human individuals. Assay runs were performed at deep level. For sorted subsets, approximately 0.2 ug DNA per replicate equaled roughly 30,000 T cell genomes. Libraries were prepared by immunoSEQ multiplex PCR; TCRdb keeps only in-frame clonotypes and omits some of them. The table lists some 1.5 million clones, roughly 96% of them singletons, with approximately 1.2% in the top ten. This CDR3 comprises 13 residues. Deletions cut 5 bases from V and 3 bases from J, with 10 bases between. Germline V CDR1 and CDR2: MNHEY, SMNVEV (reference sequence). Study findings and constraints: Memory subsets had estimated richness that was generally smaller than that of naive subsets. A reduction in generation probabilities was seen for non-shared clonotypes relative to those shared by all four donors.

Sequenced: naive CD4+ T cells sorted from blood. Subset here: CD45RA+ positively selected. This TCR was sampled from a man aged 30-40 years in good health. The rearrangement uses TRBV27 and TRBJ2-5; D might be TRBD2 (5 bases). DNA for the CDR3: TGTGCCAGCAGTCCCCGGCGGGAAGAGACCCAGTACTTC. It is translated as CASSPRREETQYF.